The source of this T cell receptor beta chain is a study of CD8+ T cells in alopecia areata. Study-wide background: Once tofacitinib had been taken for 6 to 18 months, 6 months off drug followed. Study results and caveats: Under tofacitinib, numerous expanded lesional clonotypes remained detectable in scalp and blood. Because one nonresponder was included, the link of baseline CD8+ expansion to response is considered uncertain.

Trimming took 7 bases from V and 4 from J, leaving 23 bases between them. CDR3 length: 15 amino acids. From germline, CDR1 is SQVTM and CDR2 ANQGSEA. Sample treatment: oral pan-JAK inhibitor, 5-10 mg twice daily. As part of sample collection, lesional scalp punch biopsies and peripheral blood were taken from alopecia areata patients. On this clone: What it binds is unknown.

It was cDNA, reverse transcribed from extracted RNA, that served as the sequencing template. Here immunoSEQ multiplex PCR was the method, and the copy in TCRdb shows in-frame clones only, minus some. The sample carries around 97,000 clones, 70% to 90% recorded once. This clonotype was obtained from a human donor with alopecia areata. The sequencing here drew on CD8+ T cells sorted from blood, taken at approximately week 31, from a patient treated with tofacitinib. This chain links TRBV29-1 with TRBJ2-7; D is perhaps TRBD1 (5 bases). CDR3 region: CSGISPGSGVYEQYF. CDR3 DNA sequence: TGCAGCGGCATTTCCCCAGGGTCCGGAGTTTACGAGCAGTACTTC.